This T cell receptor (beta chain) originates from a study of blood T cell repertoires in COVID-19. Study in general: Sample material is recorded as cDNA or gDNA derived from T cells, B-cell-depleted T cells, or PBMCs.

CDR1 and CDR2 from the germline V gene are SGHRS and YFSETQ. The length of the CDR3 is 14 residues. V lost 4 bases, J lost 5 bases, and 7 bases stayed unmatched. Measured with immunoSEQ multiplex PCR; TCRdb has only the in-frame clones, and not every one. The profile covers fewer than 350,000 clones, with roughly 88% appearing a single time and 9% to 9.5% taken by the ten largest. The clonotype originates from a man aged 18-30 years with active or convalescent COVID-19. V gene TRBV5-1 combines with J gene TRBJ2-7; 9 nucleotides agree with TRBD2. The specimen was peripheral blood. CDR3 region: CASSPYAGGHEQYF. CDR3 coding DNA: TGCGCCAGCAGCCCCTATGCGGGGGGGCACGAGCAGTACTTC.